Presented here are 29 T cell receptor beta chains from one specimen sequenced in a study of CXCR3-negative and CXCR3-positive naive CD8 T cells. Notes on the study in general: The study found more hydrophobic TRB CDR3s in CXCR3-positive naive cells than in CXCR3-negative naive cells.

Which antigens these TCRs recognize remains unknown. UMI-labeled 5' RACE yielded the TRB cDNA libraries. From the 5' RACE reads, TCRdb lists one entry per CDR3 protein and no DNA. The sample table includes about 120,000 distinct CDR3 sequences. Sequenced: naive CXCR3+ CD8+ T cells from blood. The subset was: CD45RO-CCR7+CD27+CD95- naive CD8+ T cells expressing CXCR3 (TNR3+). The receptors stem from a human donor in good health. Some clones in this sample may be carry-over from other donors' samples.

The rearrangement uses TRBV7-3 and TRBJ2-3. There are 13 residues in the CDR3. Germline V gene lookup returns CDR1 SGHTA and CDR2 FQGTGA. This CDR3 is CASSFIRTDTQYF.

This chain uses TRBV12-3 or TRBV12-4 with TRBJ2-2. This CDR3 has 13 residues. This CDR3 is CASSFSYTGELFF.

The gene calls are TRBV5-1 and TRBJ1-1; TCRdb outputs TRBD1, but without DNA this stays unchecked. Germline V gene data show CDR1 as SGHRS and CDR2 as YFSETQ. The CDR3 covers 15 residues. CDR3 region: CASSATTALNTEAFF.

The CDR3 reads CASSPGLANNEQFF. The chain links TRBV7-3 to TRBJ2-1; TCRdb's assignment of TRBD2 cannot be checked, as there is no DNA. This CDR3 has 14 residues. The V gene's germline CDR1 is SGHTA and CDR2 FQGTGA.

This chain links TRBV7-9 with TRBJ1-2; TCRdb reports TRBD1, a call that lacks DNA to check it against. CDR1 is SEHNR and CDR2 is FQNEAQ in the germline V gene (reference sequence). This CDR3 has 16 amino acids. The CDR3 loop reads CASSPGTGGALLGYTF.

The V and J genes are TRBV24-1 and TRBJ1-5; the D call of TRBD1 rests on TCRdb alone, since no DNA is present to check it. The CDR3 consists of 16 residues. Per germline, CDR1 KGHDR and CDR2 SFDVKD. CDR3 protein: CATTPCRSGLCQPQHF.

The chain employs TRBV7-9 and TRBJ1-5; TCRdb calls TRBD1, which cannot be checked without DNA. CDR3 size: 16 residues. The V gene's germline CDR1 is SEHNR and CDR2 FQNEAQ (reference sequence). Here the CDR3 reads CASSLVGQGADQPQHF.

This chain links TRBV11-2 with TRBJ2-1; no DNA is available, so the TRBD2 call from TCRdb remains unchecked. Per the germline V gene, CDR1 is SGHAT and CDR2 is FQNNGV. This CDR3 has 15 amino acids. The CDR3 loop reads CASRDSESSYNEQFF.

This sequence joins TRBV10-1 and TRBJ1-5; the D call from TCRdb, TRBD1, cannot be confirmed without DNA. CDR3 length: 18 residues. Germline V lookup: CDR1 WNHNN, CDR2 SYGVQD (reference sequence). CDR3 in amino acids: CASSVPGQESDSNQPQHF.

The rearrangement links TRBV28 to TRBJ2-7; TCRdb reports TRBD1, a call that lacks DNA to check it against. The germline gives CDR1 MDHEN, CDR2 SYDVKM. CDR3 length: 13 amino acids. This chain's CDR3 is CASSPGQAHEQYF. Filled out from reference TRBV28 and TRBJ2-7, the complete variable domain reads DVKVTQSSRYLVKRTGEKVFLECVQDMDHENMFWYRQDPGLGLRLIYFSYDVKMKEKGDIPEGYSVSREKKERFSLILESASTNQTSMYLCASSPGQAHEQYFGPGTRLTVT.

The chain's CDR3 is CASSSLKPGRGREQYF. The chain carries TRBV28 and TRBJ2-7; TCRdb's D gene call, TRBD1, goes unchecked for lack of DNA. CDR3 length: 16 amino acids. The V gene's germline CDR1 is MDHEN and CDR2 SYDVKM.

The V call is TRBV29-1, the J call TRBJ2-1; TCRdb proposes TRBD2, but this gene call is untestable without DNA. Looked up from germline, CDR1 is SQVTM and CDR2 is ANQGSEA. The length of the CDR3 is 13 residues. CDR3 loop: CSALGLAGNEQFF.

The chain recombines TRBV19 with TRBJ2-7; TCRdb reports TRBD1, a call that lacks DNA to check it against. CDR3 length equals 14 residues. Germline V lookup: CDR1 LNHDA, CDR2 SQIVND (reference sequence). CDR3 sequence reads: CASSIEGASYEQYF.

The rearrangement joins TRBV13 to TRBJ2-7. The CDR3 loop spans 15 amino acids. Germline assignment: CDR1 PRHDT and CDR2 FYEKMQ (reference sequence). The CDR3 loop reads CASSLGLAEAHEQYF.

V gene TRBV7-8 combines with J gene TRBJ2-1; TCRdb lists TRBD2, though no DNA is available to test this call. The germline V gene encodes CDR1 SGHVS and CDR2 FQNEAQ. CDR3 length equals 18 residues. The CDR3 loop reads CASSSGLAGVPTYNEQFF.

V and J are TRBV28 and TRBJ1-1; TCRdb gives TRBD1 as the D gene, but with no DNA this cannot be confirmed. The CDR3 totals 14 residues. Germline V gene data show CDR1 as MDHEN and CDR2 as SYDVKM. The CDR3 loop reads CASSLTPLQREAFF.

The chain uses TRBV2 and TRBJ2-7. The CDR3 is 11 residues long. Germline V lookup: CDR1 SNHLY, CDR2 FYNNEI. This CDR3 reads CASQGSYEQYF.

The CDR3 reads CASSYGGTSYEQYF. This chain links TRBV6-2 or TRBV6-3 with TRBJ2-7; TCRdb designates TRBD1, a call that cannot be tested without DNA. Germline lookup yields CDR1 MNHEY and CDR2 SVGEGT. The CDR3 is 14 amino acids.

The chain is built from TRBV4-1 and TRBJ2-1; TCRdb proposes TRBD1, but this gene call is untestable without DNA. The V gene's germline CDR1 is MGHRA and CDR2 YSYEKL. This CDR3 contains 16 residues. The chain's CDR3 is CASSQELSAAYNEQFF.

The CDR3: CASSKSPKNTEAFF. V and J are TRBV21-1 and TRBJ1-1. TRBV21-1 is a pseudogene. This CDR3 contains 14 residues.

The genes are TRBV5-5 and TRBJ2-7; no DNA is available, so the TRBD2 call from TCRdb remains unchecked. The germline V gene encodes CDR1 SGHKS and CDR2 YYEKEE (reference sequence). This CDR3 has 17 amino acids. The CDR3 here is CASSLAQLAGASYEQYF.

V is TRBV4-2 and J is TRBJ1-6; TCRdb designates TRBD1, a call that cannot be tested without DNA. There are 14 residues in the CDR3. CDR1 and CDR2 from the germline V gene are LGHNA and YNFKEQ. CDR3 region: CASSQGTVNSPLHF.

The rearrangement joins TRBV4-1 to TRBJ2-7; absent DNA, TCRdb's TRBD2 call cannot be checked. The CDR3 runs 15 residues. Germline V CDR1 and CDR2: MGHRA, YSYEKL. CDR3 sequence reads: CASSQREVGDGEQYF.

This chain connects TRBV7-7 to TRBJ1-1; without DNA, the TCRdb call of TRBD1 cannot be checked. The germline V gene has CDR1 SSHAT and CDR2 FNYEAQ (reference sequence). The CDR3 contains 13 residues. This CDR3 reads CASSVLQGTEAFF.

V gene TRBV30 combines with J gene TRBJ2-7; no DNA is available, so the TRBD1 call from TCRdb remains unchecked. The CDR3 loop spans 13 amino acids. Germline V gene data show CDR1 as GTSNPN and CDR2 as SVGIG (reference sequence). The CDR3 loop reads CAWSQAWGHQEYF.

The CDR3: CASSTGVYPPTNTGELFF. The chain joins TRBV28 to TRBJ2-2; as DNA is missing, the TRBD1 call by TCRdb cannot be tested. The CDR3 sequence is 18 residues long. CDR1 and CDR2 (germline): MDHEN, SYDVKM.

The chain has TRBV6-1 and TRBJ2-1; TCRdb picks TRBD1, but there is no DNA to check that call. The CDR3 totals 13 residues. Germline CDR1 reads MNHNS; CDR2 reads SASEGT. The CDR3 protein is CASSEADSNEQFF.

This sequence joins TRBV11-2 and TRBJ1-1; as DNA is missing, the TRBD1 call by TCRdb cannot be tested. The germline gives CDR1 SGHAT, CDR2 FQNNGV. This CDR3 has 15 amino acids. CDR3 in amino acids: CASSLYREVYTEAFF.

The chain is built from TRBV7-8 and TRBJ2-1; TCRdb's assignment of TRBD2 cannot be checked, as there is no DNA. CDR3 length: 17 amino acids. Germline CDR1 and CDR2: SGHVS and FQNEAQ. The CDR3 loop is CASSLAVGGLSYNEQFF.